The 19 T cell receptor beta chains in this list originate from one sample, sequenced in a study of cytomegalovirus exposure and HLA in healthy donors. This PCR relied on a set of 60 Vbeta primers and 13 Jbeta primers. Sequencing used immunoSEQ multiplex PCR; TCRdb keeps in-frame clones, though not all of them. The sample holds some 130,000 clones, about 80% seen once. The material sequenced was PBMCs. All receptors derive from a human donor in good health.

This CDR3 reads CASSWGLAEETQYF. As DNA, the CDR3 is TGCGCCAGCAGCTGGGGACTAGCGGAAGAGACCCAGTACTTC. This rearrangement joins TRBV5-1 to TRBJ2-5; 11 bases are shared with TRBD2. The CDR3 sequence is 14 residues long. Germline assignment: CDR1 SGHRS and CDR2 YFSETQ. Trimming removed 3 bases from V and 3 bases from J; junction bases left unmatched: 1.

CDR3 sequence reads: CSGGRGDTEAFF. The CDR3 DNA reads TGCAGCGGTGGGCGGGGGGACACTGAAGCTTTCTTT. The genes are TRBV29-1 and TRBJ1-1, with D possibly being TRBD1 (5 bases). The germline V and J ends were trimmed by 7 bases and 3 bases, with 12 bases remaining between them. The length of the CDR3 is 12 residues. Germline V lookup: CDR1 SQVTM, CDR2 ANQGSEA.

The chain combines TRBV7-2 with TRBJ1-3; 7 nucleotides agree with TRBD1. The V gene's germline CDR1 is SGHTA and CDR2 FQGNSA. The CDR3 has 16 amino acids. V dropped 2 bases and J dropped 3; count of bases not matched to a gene: 7. The CDR3 sequence is CASSLSVTGVGNTIYF. Written as DNA, the CDR3 is TGTGCCAGCAGCTTATCGGTCACAGGGGTTGGAAACACCATATATTTT. Together with reference TRBV7-2 and TRBJ1-3, the CDR3 gives the full variable domain: GAGVSQSPSNKVTEKGKDVELRCDPISGHTALYWYRQSLGQGLEFLIYFQGNSAPDKSGLPSDRFSAERTGGSVSTLTIQRTQQEDSAVYLCASSLSVTGVGNTIYFGEGSWLTVV.

The gene calls are TRBV29-1 and TRBJ1-1; TRBD1 is a possible D gene (6 bases). The germline V and J ends were trimmed by 1 base and 4 bases, with 7 bases remaining between them. Looked up from germline, CDR1 is SQVTM and CDR2 is ANQGSEA. CDR3 size: 12 residues. CDR3 nucleotide sequence: TGCAGCGTTGAAGGGGGGCGCACTGAAGCTTTCTTT. This encodes CSVEGGRTEAFF. Using reference TRBV29-1 and TRBJ1-1 for the parts outside the CDR3, the full variable domain is SAVISQKPSRDICQRGTSLTIQCQVDSQVTMMFWYRQQPGQSLTLIATANQGSEATYESGFVIDKFPISRPNLTFSTLTVSNMSPEDSSIYLCSVEGGRTEAFFGQGTRLTVV.

The chain employs TRBV9 and TRBJ1-2, with TRBD1 matching over 7 bases. Unmatched junction bases numbered 8, after V lost 5 bases and J lost 10 bases. There are 12 residues in the CDR3. Germline CDR1 and CDR2: SGDLS and YYNGEE. The CDR3: CASRDDRADYTF. CDR3 nucleotides: TGTGCCAGCAGGGACGACAGGGCGGACTACACCTTC.

The rearrangement uses TRBV27 and TRBJ2-3; D is perhaps TRBD1 (6 bases). The CDR3 runs to 13 residues. Germline CDR1 reads MNHEY; CDR2 reads SMNVEV (reference sequence). The V and J ends lost 10 bases and 6 bases respectively, with 17 bases between them. The CDR3 DNA reads TGTGCCACCGGAGTACAGGGTTGGGATACGCAGTATTTT. Its translation is CATGVQGWDTQYF.

The chain employs TRBV2 and TRBJ1-1; no clear D. Germline V lookup: CDR1 SNHLY, CDR2 FYNNEI. V was cut by 6 bases and J by 3 bases, with 14 bases left in between. The length of the CDR3 is 14 residues. The CDR3 spells CASRWREADTEAFF. The CDR3, as DNA: TGTGCCAGCAGGTGGAGGGAGGCGGACACTGAAGCTTTCTTT.

For the CDR3, the DNA is TGTGCCCACGGGAGGGATATCTCCTACGAGCAGTACTTC. This gives the protein CAHGRDISYEQYF. V gene TRBV28 combines with J gene TRBJ2-7; 8 nucleotides line up with TRBD2. The ends lost 11 bases at V and 0 bases at J; junction bases unmatched: 6. The CDR3 covers 13 residues. Germline CDR1 MDHEN, CDR2 SYDVKM. The full variable domain, with the rest looked up from reference TRBV28 and TRBJ2-7, is DVKVTQSSRYLVKRTGEKVFLECVQDMDHENMFWYRQDPGLGLRLIYFSYDVKMKEKGDIPEGYSVSREKKERFSLILESASTNQTSMYLCAHGRDISYEQYFGPGTRLTVT.

V and J are TRBV7-9 and TRBJ2-7; 8 bases align to TRBD1. Germline CDR1 and CDR2: SEHNR and FQNEAQ (reference sequence). The V segment lost 5 bases and the J segment 3 bases; nucleotides outside the gene matches: 6. The CDR3 is 14 residues long. CDR3 coding DNA: TGTGCCAGCAGCGACGGGACAGGCCTCTACGAGCAGTACTTC. Translation gives CASSDGTGLYEQYF.

This clone was seen only once. The CDR3 is CASSYNDEEPGESYNEQFF. Written as DNA, the CDR3 is TGTGCCAGCAGCTACAACGATGAGGAACCGGGGGAATCCTACAATGAGCAGTTCTTC. V and J are TRBV7-6 and TRBJ2-1, with D tentatively TRBD2 (6 bases). This CDR3 is 19 amino acids long. The ends were cut back, 4 bases at V and 1 base at J, with 23 bases in the middle. Germline V gives CDR1 SGHVS, CDR2 FNYEAQ.

The chain recombines TRBV7-9 with TRBJ2-1, with TRBD2 matching 13 bases. The ends lost 6 bases at V and 8 bases at J; junction bases unmatched: 13. The CDR3 consists of 17 residues. CDR1 SEHNR and CDR2 FQNEAQ come from the germline V gene (reference sequence). The CDR3 loop is CASRTRVRTSGGDEQFF. The DNA for the CDR3 is TGTGCCAGCAGAACACGCGTTCGGACTAGCGGGGGTGATGAGCAGTTCTTC.

The CDR3 sequence is CASSLEGTSGGPGRAQYF. The CDR3 nucleotides read TGTGCCAGCAGCTTGGAAGGGACTAGCGGGGGGCCAGGAAGGGCCCAGTACTTC. The chain recombines TRBV5-4 with TRBJ2-5; 15 nucleotides match TRBD2. V gave up 0 bases and J gave up 9 bases; unmatched junction bases: 12. CDR3 size: 18 residues. The V gene's germline CDR1 is SGHNT and CDR2 YYREEE (reference sequence).

The chain carries TRBV19 and TRBJ1-5, with D unclear. The CDR3 loop spans 14 amino acids. In germline, CDR1 is LNHDA, CDR2 SQIVND (reference sequence). V lost 3 bases to trimming and J lost 5 bases, with 11 bases between them. CDR3 sequence reads: CASSIPSRDQPQHF. The DNA of the CDR3 is TGTGCCAGTAGTATTCCGAGTCGGGATCAGCCCCAGCATTTT.

This rearrangement joins TRBV6-5 to TRBJ2-7; 7 positions agree with TRBD1. Germline-derived CDR1 and CDR2 are MNHEY and SVGAGI. The trim removed 5 bases at V and 3 bases at J, leaving 7 bases unmatched. The CDR3 loop spans 14 amino acids. DNA of the CDR3: TGTGCCAGCAGTGGGACAGTCGGAATCTACGAGCAGTACTTC. Protein sequence: CASSGTVGIYEQYF.

This chain connects TRBV7-9 to TRBJ1-1, with D perhaps matching TRBD1 (5 bases). The CDR3 is 14 residues long. CDR1 SEHNR and CDR2 FQNEAQ come from the germline V gene (reference sequence). Trimming took off 10 bases at V and 4 bases at J, with 19 bases between the two ends. CDR3 protein: CATIRDPGGTEAFF. The DNA for the CDR3 is TGTGCCACTATCCGGGACCCCGGGGGCACTGAAGCTTTCTTT.

The sample holds one count of this clone. This rearrangement joins TRBV28 to TRBJ1-4, with a tentative D call TRBD1 (6 bases). V was pared by 7 bases and J by 8 bases, with 17 bases between. The CDR3 is 14 residues long. Germline CDR1 reads MDHEN; CDR2 reads SYDVKM. This chain's CDR3 is CASNPGTPAEKLFF. The CDR3 bases are TGTGCCAGCAACCCCGGGACACCGGCCGAAAAACTGTTTTTT.

CDR3 sequence reads: CASSPDSGGGTDTQYF. The CDR3 DNA reads as TGTGCCAGCAGCCCGGACTCTGGCGGGGGTACAGATACGCAGTATTTT. V and J are TRBV7-3 and TRBJ2-3; TRBD2 agrees at 7 bases. The J segment lost 3 bases and the V segment lost 5 bases, leaving 11 bases of the junction unmatched. There are 16 residues in the CDR3. Germline CDR1 SGHTA, CDR2 FQGTGA.

The V call is TRBV6-6, the J call TRBJ2-1; TRBD1 matches 11 bases. This CDR3 region has 16 residues. The V and J ends lost 5 bases and 6 bases, in that order; junction bases with no gene match: 9. Germline CDR1 and CDR2: MNHNY and SVGAGI (reference sequence). DNA of the CDR3: TGTGCCAGCAGTGGCGGGACAGGGGGATCTGGCAATGAGCAGTTCTTC. Residues: CASSGGTGGSGNEQFF.

The rearrangement uses TRBV10-3 and TRBJ2-5, with 9 bases identical to TRBD2. The J call may be in error: the DNA end matches TRBJ2-7 better. The CDR3 is made up of 14 amino acids. CDR1 ENHRY and CDR2 SYGVKD come from the germline V gene. DNA of the CDR3: TGTGCCACCGCTACTAGCGGGTTCGTCTACGAGCAGTACTTC. It encodes CATATSGFVYEQYF.